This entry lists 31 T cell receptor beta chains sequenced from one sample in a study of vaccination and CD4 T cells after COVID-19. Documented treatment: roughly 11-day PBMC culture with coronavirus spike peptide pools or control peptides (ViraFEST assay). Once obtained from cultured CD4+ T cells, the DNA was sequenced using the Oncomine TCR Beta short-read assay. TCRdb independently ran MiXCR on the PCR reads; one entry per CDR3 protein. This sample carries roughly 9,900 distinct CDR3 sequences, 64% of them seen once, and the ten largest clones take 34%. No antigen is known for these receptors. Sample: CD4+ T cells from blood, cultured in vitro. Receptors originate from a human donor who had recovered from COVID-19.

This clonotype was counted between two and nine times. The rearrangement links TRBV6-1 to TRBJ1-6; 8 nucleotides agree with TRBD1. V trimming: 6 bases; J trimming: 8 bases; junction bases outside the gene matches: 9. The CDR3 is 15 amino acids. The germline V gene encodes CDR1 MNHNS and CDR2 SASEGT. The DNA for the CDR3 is TGTGCCAGCAGGGAACAGGGGGTCGGTGATTCACCCCTCCACTTT. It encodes CASREQGVGDSPLHF.

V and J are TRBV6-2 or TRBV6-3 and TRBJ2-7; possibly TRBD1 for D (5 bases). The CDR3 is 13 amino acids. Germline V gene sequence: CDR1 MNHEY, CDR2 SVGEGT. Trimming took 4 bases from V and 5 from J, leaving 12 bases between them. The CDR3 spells CASSWGSRDEQYF. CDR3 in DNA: TGTGCCAGCAGTTGGGGTAGCAGGGACGAGCAGTACTTC.

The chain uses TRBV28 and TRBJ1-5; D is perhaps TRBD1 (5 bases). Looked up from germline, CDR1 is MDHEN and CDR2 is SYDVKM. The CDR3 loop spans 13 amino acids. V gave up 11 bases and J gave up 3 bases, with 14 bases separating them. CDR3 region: CASGGGDNQPQHF. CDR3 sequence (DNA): TGTGCCTCGGGGGGTGGGGACAATCAGCCCCAGCATTTT.

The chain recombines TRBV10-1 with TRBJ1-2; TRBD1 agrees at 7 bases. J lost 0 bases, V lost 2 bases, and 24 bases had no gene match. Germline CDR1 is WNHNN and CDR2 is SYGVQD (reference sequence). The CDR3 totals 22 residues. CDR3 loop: CASSEVLLGTDLRHHSNYGYTF. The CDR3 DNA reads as TGCGCCAGCAGTGAGGTTCTGTTAGGGACAGACCTTAGGCACCACTCTAACTATGGCTACACCTTC.

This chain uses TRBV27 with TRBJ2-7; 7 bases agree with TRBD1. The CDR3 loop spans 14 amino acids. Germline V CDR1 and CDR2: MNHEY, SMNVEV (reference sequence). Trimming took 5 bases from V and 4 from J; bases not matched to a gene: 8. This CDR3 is CASSPIGTDYEQYF. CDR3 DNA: TGTGCCAGCAGTCCGATAGGGACAGATTACGAGCAGTACTTC.

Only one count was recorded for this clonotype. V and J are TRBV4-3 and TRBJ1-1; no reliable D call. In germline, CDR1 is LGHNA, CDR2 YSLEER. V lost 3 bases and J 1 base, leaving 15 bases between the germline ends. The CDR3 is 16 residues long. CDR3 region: CASSHGDGRENTEAFF. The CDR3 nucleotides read TGCGCCAGCAGCCACGGGGATGGGAGGGAGAACACTGAAGCTTTCTTT.

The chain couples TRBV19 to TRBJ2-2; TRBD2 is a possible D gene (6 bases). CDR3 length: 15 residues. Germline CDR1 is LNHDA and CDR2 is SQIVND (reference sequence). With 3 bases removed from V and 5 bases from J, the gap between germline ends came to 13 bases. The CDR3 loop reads CASSIGGIATGELFF. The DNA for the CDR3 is TGTGCCAGTAGTATTGGAGGGATCGCGACCGGGGAGCTGTTTTTT.

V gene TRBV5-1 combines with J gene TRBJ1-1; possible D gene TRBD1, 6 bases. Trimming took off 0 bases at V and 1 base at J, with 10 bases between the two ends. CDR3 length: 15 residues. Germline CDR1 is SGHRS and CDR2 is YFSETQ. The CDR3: CASSLDGGSNTEAFF. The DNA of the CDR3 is TGCGCCAGCAGCTTGGATGGGGGCTCGAACACTGAAGCTTTCTTT. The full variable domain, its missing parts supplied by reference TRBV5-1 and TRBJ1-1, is KAGVTQTPRYLIKTRGQQVTLSCSPISGHRSVSWYQQTPGQGLQFLFEYFSETQRNKGNFPGRFSGRQFSNSRSEMNVSTLELGDSALYLCASSLDGGSNTEAFFGQGTRLTVV.

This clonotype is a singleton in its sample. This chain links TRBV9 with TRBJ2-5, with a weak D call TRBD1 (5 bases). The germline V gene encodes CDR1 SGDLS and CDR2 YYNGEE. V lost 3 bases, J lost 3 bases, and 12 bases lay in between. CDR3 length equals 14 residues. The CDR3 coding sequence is TGTGCCAGCAGCGAGGGGCAGGCAGAAGAGACCCAGTACTTC. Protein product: CASSEGQAEETQYF.

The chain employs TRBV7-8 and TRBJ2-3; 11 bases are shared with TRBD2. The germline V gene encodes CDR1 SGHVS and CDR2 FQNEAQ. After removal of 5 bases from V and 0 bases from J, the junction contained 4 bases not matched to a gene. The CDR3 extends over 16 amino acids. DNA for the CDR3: TGTGCCAGCAGCGCCCGGACTAGCGGGAGCACAGATACGCAGTATTTT. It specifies CASSARTSGSTDTQYF.

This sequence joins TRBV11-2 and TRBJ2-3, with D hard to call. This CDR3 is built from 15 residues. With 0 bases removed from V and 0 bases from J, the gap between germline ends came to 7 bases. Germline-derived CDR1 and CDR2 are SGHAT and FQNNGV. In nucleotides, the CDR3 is TGTGCCAGCAGCTTAGACGGCGCTAGCACAGATACGCAGTATTTT. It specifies CASSLDGASTDTQYF. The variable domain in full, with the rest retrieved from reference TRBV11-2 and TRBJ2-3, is EAGVAQSPRYKIIEKRQSVAFWCNPISGHATLYWYQQILGQGPKLLIQFQNNGVVDDSQLPKDRFSAERLKGVDSTLKIQPAKLEDSAVYLCASSLDGASTDTQYFGPGTRLTVL.

CDR3 protein: CASSKTRGTEAFF. In DNA form, the CDR3 reads TGTGCCAGCAGTAAAACCAGGGGCACTGAAGCTTTCTTT. The V and J genes are TRBV2 and TRBJ1-1; possibly TRBD1 for D (6 bases). Germline V gene sequence: CDR1 SNHLY, CDR2 FYNNEI. The CDR3 has 13 amino acids. V lost 5 bases, J lost 4 bases, and 11 bases lay in between.

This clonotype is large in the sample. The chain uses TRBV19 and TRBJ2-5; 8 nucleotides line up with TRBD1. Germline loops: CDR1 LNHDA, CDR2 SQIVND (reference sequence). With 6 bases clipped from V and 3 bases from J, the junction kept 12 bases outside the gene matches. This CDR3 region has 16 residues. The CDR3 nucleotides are TGTGCCAGTAGCCCCGTGCGGGCAGGGGGCAAAGAGACCCAGTACTTC. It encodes CASSPVRAGGKETQYF.

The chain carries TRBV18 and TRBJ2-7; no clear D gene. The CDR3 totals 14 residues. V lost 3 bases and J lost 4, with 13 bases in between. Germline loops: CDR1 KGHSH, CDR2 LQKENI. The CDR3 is CASSPETPNYEQYF. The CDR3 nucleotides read TGTGCCAGCTCACCGGAAACTCCTAATTACGAGCAGTACTTC.

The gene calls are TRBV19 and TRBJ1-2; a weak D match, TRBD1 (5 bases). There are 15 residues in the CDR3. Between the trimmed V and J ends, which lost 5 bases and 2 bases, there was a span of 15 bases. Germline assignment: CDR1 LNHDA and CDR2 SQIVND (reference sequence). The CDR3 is CASSSASGNNYGYTF. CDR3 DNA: TGTGCCAGTAGTTCTGCCTCAGGGAACAACTATGGCTACACCTTC. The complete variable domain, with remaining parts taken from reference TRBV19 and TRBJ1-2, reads DGGITQSPKYLFRKEGQNVTLSCEQNLNHDAMYWYRQDPGQGLRLIYYSQIVNDFQKGDIAEGYSVSREKKESFPLTVTSAQKNPTAFYLCASSSASGNNYGYTFGSGTRLTVV.

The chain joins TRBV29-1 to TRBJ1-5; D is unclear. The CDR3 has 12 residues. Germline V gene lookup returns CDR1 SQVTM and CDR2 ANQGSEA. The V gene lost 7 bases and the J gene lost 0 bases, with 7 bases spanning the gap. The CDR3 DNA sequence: TGCAGCGCCGGGTATAGCAATCAGCCCCAGCATTTT. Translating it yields CSAGYSNQPQHF.

Here the CDR3 DNA reads TGTGCCAGCAGCCCCTCAGAAGGGACAGGGGTTAATCAGCCCCAGCATTTT. Protein: CASSPSEGTGVNQPQHF. This sequence joins TRBV7-2 and TRBJ1-5; TRBD1 aligns across 10 bases. CDR1 is SGHTA, CDR2 FQGNSA, per germline. Unmatched junction bases numbered 11, after V lost 5 bases and J lost 4 bases. The CDR3 length is 17 residues.

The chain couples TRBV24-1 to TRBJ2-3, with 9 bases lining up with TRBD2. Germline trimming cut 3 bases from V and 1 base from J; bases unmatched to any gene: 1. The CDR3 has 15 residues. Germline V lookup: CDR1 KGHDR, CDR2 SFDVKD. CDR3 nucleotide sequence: TGTGCCACCAGTGATAGGACTAGCGGCACAGATACGCAGTATTTT. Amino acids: CATSDRTSGTDTQYF.

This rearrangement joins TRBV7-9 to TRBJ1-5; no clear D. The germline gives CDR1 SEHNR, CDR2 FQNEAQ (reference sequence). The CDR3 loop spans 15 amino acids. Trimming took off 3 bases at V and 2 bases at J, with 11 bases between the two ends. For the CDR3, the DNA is TGTGCCAGCAGCTTCGACGGAGTGGGCAATCAGCCCCAGCATTTT. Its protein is CASSFDGVGNQPQHF.

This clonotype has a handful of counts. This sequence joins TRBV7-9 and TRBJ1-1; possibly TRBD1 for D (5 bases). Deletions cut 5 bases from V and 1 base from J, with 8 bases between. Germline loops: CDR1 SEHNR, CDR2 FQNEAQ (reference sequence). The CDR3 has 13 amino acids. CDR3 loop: CASSRDGNTEAFF. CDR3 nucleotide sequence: TGTGCCAGCAGCAGGGACGGGAACACTGAAGCTTTCTTT.

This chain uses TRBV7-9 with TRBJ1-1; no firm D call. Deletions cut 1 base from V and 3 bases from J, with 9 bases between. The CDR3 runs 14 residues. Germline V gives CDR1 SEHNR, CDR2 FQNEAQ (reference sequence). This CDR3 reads CASSLGQSYTEAFF. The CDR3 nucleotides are TGTGCCAGCAGCTTAGGGCAGTCTTACACTGAAGCTTTCTTT.

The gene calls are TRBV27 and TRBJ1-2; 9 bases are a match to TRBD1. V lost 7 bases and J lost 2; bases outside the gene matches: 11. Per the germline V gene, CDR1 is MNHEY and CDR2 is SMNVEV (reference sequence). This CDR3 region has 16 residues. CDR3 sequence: CASTSLATGGNYGYTF. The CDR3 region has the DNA TGTGCCAGCACCTCGCTAGCGACAGGGGGGAACTATGGCTACACCTTC.

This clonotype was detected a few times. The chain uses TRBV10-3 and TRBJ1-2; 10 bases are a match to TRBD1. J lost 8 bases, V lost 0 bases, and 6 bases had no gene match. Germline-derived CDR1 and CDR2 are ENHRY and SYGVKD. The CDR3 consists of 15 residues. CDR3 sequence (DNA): TGTGCCATCAGTGAGTCCGGACAGGGGGGAGGCGGCTACACCTTC. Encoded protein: CAISESGQGGGGYTF.

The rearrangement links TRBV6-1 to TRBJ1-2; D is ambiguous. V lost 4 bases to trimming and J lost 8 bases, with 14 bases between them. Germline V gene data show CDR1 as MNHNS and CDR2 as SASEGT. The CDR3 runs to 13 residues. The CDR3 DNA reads TGTGCCAGCAGTGGCCAGGCCCATGGGGGCTACACCTTC. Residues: CASSGQAHGGYTF.

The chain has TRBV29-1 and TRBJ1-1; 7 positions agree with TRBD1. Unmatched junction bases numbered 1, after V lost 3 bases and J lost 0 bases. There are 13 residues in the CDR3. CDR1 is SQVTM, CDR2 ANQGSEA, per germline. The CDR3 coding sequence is TGCAGCGTTGAGGGACAGCTGAACACTGAAGCTTTCTTT. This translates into CSVEGQLNTEAFF.

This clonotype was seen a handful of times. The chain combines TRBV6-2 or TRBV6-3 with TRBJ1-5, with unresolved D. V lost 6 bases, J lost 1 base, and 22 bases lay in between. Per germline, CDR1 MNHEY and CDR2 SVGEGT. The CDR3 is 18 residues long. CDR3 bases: TGTGCCAGCAGCCCTCAGCAAGTTCCAGCGGTGAGCAATCAGCCCCAGCATTTT. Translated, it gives CASSPQQVPAVSNQPQHF.

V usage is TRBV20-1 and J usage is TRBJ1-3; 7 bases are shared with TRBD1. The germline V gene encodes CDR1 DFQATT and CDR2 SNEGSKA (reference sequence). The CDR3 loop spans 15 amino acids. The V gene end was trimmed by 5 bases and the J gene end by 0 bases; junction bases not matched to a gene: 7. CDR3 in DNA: TGCAGTGCTCGACAGGGCTCGAGCTCTGGAAACACCATATATTTT. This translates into CSARQGSSSGNTIYF.

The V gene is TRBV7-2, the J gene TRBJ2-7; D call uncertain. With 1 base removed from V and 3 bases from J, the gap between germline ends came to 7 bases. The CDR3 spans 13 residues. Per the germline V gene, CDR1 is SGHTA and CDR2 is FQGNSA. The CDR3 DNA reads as TGTGCCAGCAGCTTAGGACGGAACTACGAGCAGTACTTC. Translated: CASSLGRNYEQYF.

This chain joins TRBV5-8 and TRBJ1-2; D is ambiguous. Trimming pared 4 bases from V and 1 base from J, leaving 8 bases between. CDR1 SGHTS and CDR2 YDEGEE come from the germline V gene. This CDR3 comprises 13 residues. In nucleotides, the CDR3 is TGTGCCAGCAGCCAGTGGGATAACTATGGCTACACCTTC. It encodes CASSQWDNYGYTF.

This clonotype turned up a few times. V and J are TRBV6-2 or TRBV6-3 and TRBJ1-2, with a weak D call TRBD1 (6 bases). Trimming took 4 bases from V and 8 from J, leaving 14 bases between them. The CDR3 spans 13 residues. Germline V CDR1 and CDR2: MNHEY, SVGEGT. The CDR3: CASSFTQGGGYTF. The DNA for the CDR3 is TGTGCCAGCAGTTTTACACAGGGAGGCGGCTACACCTTC.

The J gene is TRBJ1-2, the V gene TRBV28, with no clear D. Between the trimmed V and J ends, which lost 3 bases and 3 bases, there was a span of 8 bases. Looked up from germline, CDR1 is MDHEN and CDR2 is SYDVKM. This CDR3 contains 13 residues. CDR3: CASSFGVYYGYTF. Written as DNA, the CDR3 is TGTGCCAGCAGTTTTGGGGTTTACTATGGCTACACCTTC.